A selection of T cell receptor beta chains follows, all from one sample in a study of T cell responses to AZD1222 COVID-19 vaccine. Assay: immunoSEQ multiplex PCR; the TCRdb copy retains only in-frame clones and omits some. The sample includes 95,000 to 150,000 clones, approximately 89% of them seen just once. The specimen was peripheral blood, collected on day 0 of AZD1222 vaccination. The receptors stem from an adult in good health. The CDR3 runs from the conserved cysteine through the conserved F or W. The order of the fields is D gene, clone size, V gene, J gene, CDR3 protein, CDR3 DNA. D genes are given only for firm matches. The size of a clone is reported for some rows only, either as once, few or many, or as a class for expanded clones.

d_gene: TRBD1
abundance: .
v_gene: TRBV10-1
j_gene: TRBJ1-6
CDR3aa: CASSAGTGDSPLHF
CDR3nt: TGCGCCAGCAGTGCCGGGACAGGAGACTCACCCCTCCACTTT

d_gene: .
abundance: .
v_gene: TRBV5-1
j_gene: TRBJ1-2
CDR3aa: CASSLQGSDGYTF
CDR3nt: TGCGCCAGCAGCTTACAGGGTTCAGATGGCTACACCTTC

d_gene: TRBD2
abundance: .
v_gene: TRBV19
j_gene: TRBJ2-7
CDR3aa: CASSITGGPYEQYF
CDR3nt: TGTGCCAGTAGTATAACGGGAGGGCCTTACGAGCAGTACTTC

d_gene: .
abundance: once
v_gene: TRBV19
j_gene: TRBJ1-6
CDR3aa: CASSAQSLSPLHF
CDR3nt: TGTGCCAGTAGTGCGCAGTCTCTATCACCCCTCCACTTT

d_gene: TRBD1
abundance: .
v_gene: TRBV19
j_gene: TRBJ1-1
CDR3aa: CASILQGLYTEAFF
CDR3nt: TGTGCCAGTATTCTACAGGGGCTGTACACTGAAGCTTTCTTT

d_gene: TRBD1
abundance: .
v_gene: TRBV10-1
j_gene: TRBJ1-6
CDR3aa: CASTGQGDSPLHF
CDR3nt: TGCGCCAGCACAGGACAGGGAGATTCACCCCTCCACTTT

d_gene: .
abundance: .
v_gene: TRBV11-2
j_gene: TRBJ1-3
CDR3aa: CASKGHLSGNTIYF
CDR3nt: TGTGCCAGCAAGGGACACCTCTCTGGAAACACCATATATTTT

d_gene: .
abundance: .
v_gene: TRBV2
j_gene: TRBJ1-5
CDR3aa: CASSPSLGGRNQPQHF
CDR3nt: TGTGCCAGCAGCCCCTCCCTGGGGGGACGAAATCAGCCCCAGCATTTT

d_gene: .
abundance: .
v_gene: TRBV18
j_gene: TRBJ2-3
CDR3aa: CASSPLSRVGEDTQYF
CDR3nt: TGTGCCAGCTCACCACTCTCCAGGGTGGGAGAGGATACGCAGTATTTT

d_gene: .
abundance: .
v_gene: TRBV28
j_gene: TRBJ1-3
CDR3aa: CASSFTSDSLRTIYF
CDR3nt: TGTGCCAGCAGTTTTACCTCTGACAGCCTGCGGACCATATATTTT

d_gene: .
abundance: .
v_gene: TRBV10-3
j_gene: TRBJ1-2
CDR3aa: CAISGTGYGYTF
CDR3nt: TGTGCCATCAGCGGGACGGGCTATGGCTACACCTTC

d_gene: .
abundance: .
v_gene: TRBV5-6
j_gene: TRBJ2-5
CDR3aa: CASSWGYKGVETQYF
CDR3nt: TGTGCCAGCAGCTGGGGTTATAAGGGGGTGGAGACCCAGTACTTC

d_gene: TRBD1
abundance: .
v_gene: TRBV7-2
j_gene: TRBJ1-3
CDR3aa: CASKGQGAGNTIYF
CDR3nt: TGTGCCAGCAAGGGACAGGGCGCTGGAAACACCATATATTTT

d_gene: TRBD1
abundance: .
v_gene: TRBV2
j_gene: TRBJ1-5
CDR3aa: CASRDRGLRQPQHF
CDR3nt: TGTGCCAGCAGGGACAGGGGTTTGAGGCAGCCCCAGCATTTT

d_gene: .
abundance: many
v_gene: TRBV6-1
j_gene: TRBJ2-2
CDR3aa: CASSEIWGPNTGELFF
CDR3nt: TGTGCCAGCAGTGAAATCTGGGGCCCGAACACCGGGGAGCTGTTTTTT

d_gene: .
abundance: .
v_gene: TRBV6-5
j_gene: TRBJ2-7
CDR3aa: CASTRSGTSSYEQYF
CDR3nt: TGTGCCAGCACACGGTCCGGGACAAGCTCCTACGAGCAGTACTTC

d_gene: .
abundance: .
v_gene: TRBV3-1/TRBV3-2
j_gene: TRBJ1-1
CDR3aa: CASSAHGKAEAFF
CDR3nt: TGTGCCAGCAGCGCACACGGAAAGGCTGAAGCTTTCTTT

d_gene: .
abundance: .
v_gene: TRBV6-5
j_gene: TRBJ1-1
CDR3aa: CASRDQGMNTEAFF
CDR3nt: TGTGCCAGCAGAGATCAGGGAATGAACACTGAAGCTTTCTTT

d_gene: TRBD2
abundance: .
v_gene: TRBV6-1
j_gene: TRBJ2-7
CDR3aa: CASSWTSGEPGQYF
CDR3nt: TGTGCCAGCAGTTGGACTAGCGGGGAACCCGGGCAGTACTTC

d_gene: TRBD1
abundance: .
v_gene: TRBV28
j_gene: TRBJ1-2
CDR3aa: CASTYRPGTGPNYGYTF
CDR3nt: TGTGCCAGCACTTACCGACCCGGGACAGGGCCTAACTATGGCTACACCTTC

d_gene: TRBD2
abundance: .
v_gene: TRBV5-1
j_gene: TRBJ2-3
CDR3aa: CASSSGTINIFDTQYF
CDR3nt: TGCGCCAGCAGTTCCGGGACTATTAACATATTCGATACGCAGTATTTT

d_gene: .
abundance: .
v_gene: TRBV5-4
j_gene: TRBJ2-3
CDR3aa: CASSTLVGLTDTQYF
CDR3nt: TGTGCCAGCAGCACACTAGTGGGGCTCACAGATACGCAGTATTTT

d_gene: .
abundance: few
v_gene: TRBV3-1/TRBV3-2
j_gene: TRBJ1-3
CDR3aa: CASSRAGAVGNTIYF
CDR3nt: TGTGCCAGCAGCCGAGCAGGGGCGGTTGGAAACACCATATATTTT

d_gene: TRBD1
abundance: .
v_gene: TRBV10-3
j_gene: TRBJ2-3
CDR3aa: CAISTDRVTTDTQYF
CDR3nt: TGTGCCATCAGTACGGACAGGGTAACCACAGATACGCAGTATTTT

d_gene: .
abundance: .
v_gene: TRBV2
j_gene: TRBJ1-1
CDR3aa: CASTERGQMNTEAFF
CDR3nt: TGTGCCAGCACTGAGCGCGGGCAGATGAACACTGAAGCTTTCTTT

d_gene: TRBD1
abundance: .
v_gene: TRBV6-4
j_gene: TRBJ2-2
CDR3aa: CASMEGRDRPLTGELFF
CDR3nt: TGTGCCAGCATGGAGGGACGGGACAGGCCACTCACCGGGGAGCTGTTTTTT

d_gene: .
abundance: .
v_gene: TRBV15
j_gene: TRBJ2-7
CDR3aa: CATSSQRNSYEQYF
CDR3nt: TGTGCCACCAGCAGCCAACGGAACTCCTACGAGCAGTACTTC

d_gene: TRBD2
abundance: .
v_gene: TRBV5-6
j_gene: TRBJ2-1
CDR3aa: CASSLLAGGPFEQFF
CDR3nt: TGTGCCAGCAGCTTGTTGGCGGGAGGGCCTTTTGAGCAGTTCTTC

d_gene: TRBD1
abundance: .
v_gene: TRBV19
j_gene: TRBJ2-6
CDR3aa: CASNPGGLFSGANVLTF
CDR3nt: TGTGCCAGTAACCCAGGGGGCCTTTTCTCTGGGGCCAACGTCCTGACTTTC

d_gene: TRBD1
abundance: .
v_gene: TRBV10-2
j_gene: TRBJ2-2
CDR3aa: CASTGAGELFF
CDR3nt: TGCGCCAGTACAGGGGCCGGGGAGCTGTTTTTT

d_gene: TRBD1
abundance: few
v_gene: TRBV12-3/TRBV12-4
j_gene: TRBJ1-2
CDR3aa: CASSRQGGYGYTF
CDR3nt: TGTGCCAGCAGTCGACAGGGCGGCTATGGCTACACCTTC

d_gene: .
abundance: once
v_gene: TRBV9
j_gene: TRBJ1-1
CDR3aa: CASSAAWNTEAFF
CDR3nt: TGTGCCAGCAGCGCCGCATGGAACACTGAAGCTTTCTTT

d_gene: .
abundance: .
v_gene: TRBV18
j_gene: TRBJ2-7
CDR3aa: CASSPPQGAYEQYF
CDR3nt: TGTGCCAGCTCACCACCTCAGGGCGCCTACGAGCAGTACTTC

d_gene: .
abundance: .
v_gene: TRBV9
j_gene: TRBJ1-3
CDR3aa: CASSVGWLGSSGNTIYF
CDR3nt: TGTGCCAGCAGCGTAGGTTGGCTAGGAAGCTCTGGAAACACCATATATTTT

d_gene: TRBD2
abundance: once
v_gene: TRBV4-1
j_gene: TRBJ2-5
CDR3aa: CASSQEGGASGTLYQETQYF
CDR3nt: TGCGCCAGCAGCCAAGAAGGGGGGGCTAGCGGGACCCTGTACCAAGAGACCCAGTACTTC

d_gene: .
abundance: .
v_gene: TRBV9
j_gene: TRBJ1-1
CDR3aa: CASSARDAYLNTEAFF
CDR3nt: TGTGCCAGCAGCGCTCGGGACGCGTATTTGAACACTGAAGCTTTCTTT

d_gene: .
abundance: .
v_gene: TRBV2
j_gene: TRBJ1-1
CDR3aa: CASTPRRVNTEAFF
CDR3nt: TGTGCCAGCACCCCCCGAAGGGTCAACACTGAAGCTTTCTTT

d_gene: TRBD1
abundance: .
v_gene: TRBV6-5
j_gene: TRBJ1-6
CDR3aa: CASSSRDRGNSPLHF
CDR3nt: TGTGCCAGCAGCTCCCGGGACAGGGGAAATTCACCCCTCCACTTT

d_gene: .
abundance: .
v_gene: TRBV5-1
j_gene: TRBJ1-2
CDR3aa: CASSLAGQNYGYTF
CDR3nt: TGCGCCAGCAGCTTGGCCGGGCAGAACTATGGCTACACCTTC

d_gene: TRBD2
abundance: .
v_gene: TRBV5-4
j_gene: TRBJ2-3
CDR3aa: CASSPTSDPTDTQYF
CDR3nt: TGTGCCAGCAGCCCTACTAGCGACCCCACAGATACGCAGTATTTT

d_gene: .
abundance: .
v_gene: TRBV7-8
j_gene: TRBJ1-1
CDR3aa: CASSLPGVGDTEAFF
CDR3nt: TGTGCCAGCAGCTTACCAGGGGTCGGGGACACTGAAGCTTTCTTT

d_gene: .
abundance: .
v_gene: TRBV29-1
j_gene: TRBJ1-4
CDR3aa: CSVTYTATNEKLFF
CDR3nt: TGCAGCGTGACCTACACAGCAACTAATGAAAAACTGTTTTTT

d_gene: .
abundance: .
v_gene: TRBV10-3
j_gene: TRBJ2-5
CDR3aa: CAISDQGGQETQYF
CDR3nt: TGTGCCATCAGTGACCAGGGGGGCCAAGAGACCCAGTACTTC

d_gene: .
abundance: .
v_gene: TRBV3-1/TRBV3-2
j_gene: TRBJ2-5
CDR3aa: CASSQVHQETQYF
CDR3nt: TGTGCCAGCAGCCAAGTGCACCAAGAGACCCAGTACTTC

d_gene: .
abundance: .
v_gene: TRBV7-9
j_gene: TRBJ1-6
CDR3aa: CASSLVGVSPLHF
CDR3nt: TGTGCCAGCAGCTTAGTAGGAGTTTCACCCCTCCACTTT

d_gene: TRBD1
abundance: .
v_gene: TRBV7-8
j_gene: TRBJ1-4
CDR3aa: CASSLGTGRVNEKLFF
CDR3nt: TGTGCCAGCAGCTTGGGGACAGGGAGAGTTAACGAAAAACTGTTTTTT

d_gene: .
abundance: few
v_gene: TRBV7-8
j_gene: TRBJ2-2
CDR3aa: CASSFRIANTGELFF
CDR3nt: TGTGCCAGCAGCTTTCGTATCGCGAACACCGGGGAGCTGTTTTTT

d_gene: TRBD2
abundance: .
v_gene: TRBV7-2
j_gene: TRBJ2-3
CDR3aa: CASSLGLAASQVTQYF
CDR3nt: TGTGCCAGCAGCTTAGGCCTAGCGGCCTCACAAGTTACGCAGTATTTT

d_gene: .
abundance: .
v_gene: TRBV6-4
j_gene: TRBJ1-2
CDR3aa: CASSDSGRKNYGYTF
CDR3nt: TGTGCCAGCAGTGACTCGGGGCGGAAAAACTATGGCTACACCTTC

d_gene: .
abundance: .
v_gene: TRBV7-2
j_gene: TRBJ2-7
CDR3aa: CASSFDTYEQYF
CDR3nt: TGTGCCAGCAGCTTCGATACCTACGAGCAGTACTTC

d_gene: TRBD2
abundance: .
v_gene: TRBV7-8
j_gene: TRBJ2-3
CDR3aa: CASSFRLAGGRDTQYF
CDR3nt: TGTGCCAGCAGCTTCAGACTAGCGGGGGGGAGGGATACGCAGTATTTT

d_gene: TRBD1
abundance: .
v_gene: TRBV30
j_gene: TRBJ1-6
CDR3aa: CAVGGQGNSPLHF
CDR3nt: TGTGCTGTAGGGGGACAGGGTAATTCACCCCTCCACTTT

d_gene: TRBD1
abundance: .
v_gene: TRBV5-4
j_gene: TRBJ2-7
CDR3aa: CASSLRKPGQGYEQYF
CDR3nt: TGTGCCAGCAGCCTAAGAAAGCCGGGACAGGGGTACGAGCAGTACTTC